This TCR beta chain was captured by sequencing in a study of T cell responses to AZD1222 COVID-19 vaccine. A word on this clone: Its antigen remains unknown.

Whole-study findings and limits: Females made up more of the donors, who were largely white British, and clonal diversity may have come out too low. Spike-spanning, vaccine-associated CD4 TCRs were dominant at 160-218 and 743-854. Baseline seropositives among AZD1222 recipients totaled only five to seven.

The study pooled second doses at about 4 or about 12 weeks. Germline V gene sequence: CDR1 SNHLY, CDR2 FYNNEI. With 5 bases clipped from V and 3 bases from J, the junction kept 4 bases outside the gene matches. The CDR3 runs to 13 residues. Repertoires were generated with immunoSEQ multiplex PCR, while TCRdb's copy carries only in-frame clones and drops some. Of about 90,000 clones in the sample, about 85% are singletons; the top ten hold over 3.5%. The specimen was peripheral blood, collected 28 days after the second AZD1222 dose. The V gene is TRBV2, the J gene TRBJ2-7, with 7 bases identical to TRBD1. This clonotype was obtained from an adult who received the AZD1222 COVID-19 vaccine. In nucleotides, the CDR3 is TGTGCCAGCAGTCGGGACAGATACTACGAGCAGTACTTC. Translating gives CASSRDRYYEQYF. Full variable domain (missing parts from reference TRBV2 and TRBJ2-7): EPEVTQTPSHQVTQMGQEVILRCVPISNHLYFYWYRQILGQKVEFLVSFYNNEISEKSEIFDDQFSVERPDGSNFTLKIRSTKLEDSAMYFCASSRDRYYEQYFGPGTRLTVT.